Presented here are 27 T cell receptor beta chains from one specimen sequenced in a study of post-analysis software for immune sequencing data (dated by TCRdb to about 2015). The full study reports these points: Significantly higher frequencies in patients than in controls were found for roughly 5 TRBV segments, including TRBV5-6, TRBV5-1 and TRBV20-1.

Library method: PCR. This sample was sequenced with an Illumina HiSeq 2500. Unique molecular identifiers were incorporated into TCR beta cDNA libraries to reduce PCR and sequencing biases. In-frame beta chains were kept once TCRdb had trimmed the public reads at Q25 with fastp and called clones with MiXCR. Each record represents a unique CDR3 protein, reported with the most common genes and DNA among its rows. This sample holds 700,000 to 900,000 distinct CDR3 sequences; about 43% were observed only once. Roughly 5% of the sample belongs to the ten largest clones. The antigens for these receptors are not known. The sequenced sample was blood. The receptors were sampled from a girl aged 10 to 17 with multiple sclerosis.

V gene TRBV6-6 combines with J gene TRBJ1-2, with D perhaps TRBD1 (6 bases). The germline V gene has CDR1 MNHNY and CDR2 SVGAGI (reference sequence). Trimming left V 2 bases short and J 4 bases short, with 17 bases between. This CDR3 is built from 16 residues. CDR3 in DNA: TGTGCCAGCAGTTACCCATCAATACAGGGCACCTATGGCTACACCTTC. Its translation: CASSYPSIQGTYGYTF.

The chain couples TRBV27 to TRBJ2-5; possible D gene TRBD2, 7 bases. Trimming left V 3 bases short and J 5 bases short, with 22 bases between. CDR1 and CDR2 from the germline V gene are MNHEY and SMNVEV (reference sequence). This CDR3 is built from 17 residues. This chain's CDR3 is CASSFWGGQGQSETQYF. CDR3 nucleotide sequence: TGTGCCAGCAGTTTCTGGGGGGGGCAGGGGCAATCGGAGACCCAGTACTTC.

This clonotype was recorded a few times. This chain connects TRBV7-3 to TRBJ2-1; D is unresolved. The CDR3 is made up of 15 amino acids. Trimming took off 2 bases at V and 4 bases at J, with 12 bases between the two ends. Germline CDR1 is SGHTA and CDR2 is FQGTGA. This CDR3 reads CASSLVGGPYNEQFF. The CDR3 nucleotides are TGTGCCAGCAGCTTAGTCGGCGGCCCGTACAATGAGCAGTTCTTC.

The chain recombines TRBV20-1 with TRBJ2-5; 8 bases align to TRBD2. The CDR3 is 14 residues long. V shed 5 bases, J shed 2 bases, and the junction held 7 bases outside the gene matches. Germline CDR1 reads DFQATT; CDR2 reads SNEGSKA (reference sequence). The CDR3 is CSASPGLEQETQYF. The CDR3 DNA reads TGCAGTGCTTCCCCGGGACTAGAACAAGAGACCCAGTACTTC.

The table lists this clonotype with a few counts. This chain uses TRBV20-1 with TRBJ1-4; 8 nucleotides agree with TRBD1. Germline V lookup: CDR1 DFQATT, CDR2 SNEGSKA (reference sequence). V trimming: 0 bases; J trimming: 8 bases; junction bases outside the gene matches: 5. CDR3 length: 14 residues. Written as DNA, the CDR3 is TGCAGTGCTAGAGATCCACAGGGGGACGAAAAACTGTTTTTT. This sequence encodes CSARDPQGDEKLFF.

This clonotype occurred a few times. This chain uses TRBV20-1 with TRBJ2-3; D unclear. CDR1 and CDR2 from the germline V gene are DFQATT and SNEGSKA (reference sequence). V lost 0 bases and J lost 2, with 6 bases in between. This CDR3 is 13 amino acids long. CDR3 residues: CSARDPNTDTQYF. Here the CDR3 DNA reads TGCAGTGCTAGAGATCCGAACACAGATACGCAGTATTTT.

The CDR3 here is CASSEEGTGANVLTF. In DNA form, the CDR3 reads TGTGCCAGCAGTGAAGAAGGAACTGGGGCCAACGTCCTGACTTTC. V is TRBV2 and J is TRBJ2-6; no firm D call. CDR1 SNHLY and CDR2 FYNNEI come from the germline V gene. The V end was cut by 1 base, the J end by 2 bases, with 6 bases between. The CDR3 length is 15 residues.

This clonotype was counted between two and nine times. The chain combines TRBV29-1 with TRBJ2-5; either TRBD1 or TRBD2 may supply D (7 bases each). Between the trimmed V and J ends, which lost 6 bases and 5 bases, there was a span of 13 bases. Germline-derived CDR1 and CDR2 are SQVTM and ANQGSEA. CDR3 size: 12 residues. The CDR3 DNA is TGCAGCGTACCAGGGGGAGGGGAGACCCAGTACTTC. This encodes CSVPGGGETQYF. Filled out from reference TRBV29-1 and TRBJ2-5, the complete variable domain reads SAVISQKPSRDICQRGTSLTIQCQVDSQVTMMFWYRQQPGQSLTLIATANQGSEATYESGFVIDKFPISRPNLTFSTLTVSNMSPEDSSIYLCSVPGGGETQYFGPGTRLLVL.

V usage is TRBV6-2 or TRBV6-3 and J usage is TRBJ2-1; TRBD2 aligns across 10 bases. In germline, CDR1 is MNHEY, CDR2 SVGEGT. J gave up 4 bases and V 4 bases, and 10 bases lay outside the gene matches. The CDR3 is made up of 17 amino acids. CDR3 in amino acids: CASSFDAAGGVYNEQFF. The CDR3 DNA reads TGTGCCAGCAGTTTTGACGCAGCGGGAGGGGTGTACAATGAGCAGTTCTTC.

The chain couples TRBV7-2 to TRBJ2-3; tentative D call: TRBD2 (5 bases). The V end lost 1 base, the J end lost 4 bases, and 12 bases lay between the germline ends. The CDR3 is 15 amino acids. Germline lookup yields CDR1 SGHTA and CDR2 FQGNSA. The CDR3 here is CASSLEASRSDTQYF. The CDR3 DNA reads TGTGCCAGCAGCTTAGAGGCTAGCAGGTCAGATACGCAGTATTTT.

The V call is TRBV29-1, the J call TRBJ2-1; TRBD1 matches 7 bases. The CDR3 has 16 amino acids. Germline V CDR1 and CDR2: SQVTM, ANQGSEA. With 2 bases clipped from V and 0 bases from J, the junction kept 7 bases outside the gene matches. CDR3 residues: CSVETPGQSSYNEQFF. The CDR3 bases are TGCAGCGTTGAAACCCCGGGACAGAGCTCCTACAATGAGCAGTTCTTC.

The rearrangement uses TRBV5-1 and TRBJ2-7, with D tentatively TRBD2 (6 bases). The V gene's germline CDR1 is SGHRS and CDR2 YFSETQ. V lost 0 bases and J 6 bases, leaving 19 bases between the germline ends. The CDR3 length is 16 residues. CDR3 bases: TGCGCCAGCAGCTTGGAGTTTCGGCTAGCGTCCCGCGAGCAGTACTTC. It yields the protein CASSLEFRLASREQYF.

The rearrangement uses TRBV10-3 and TRBJ1-5, with TRBD1 as a possible D gene (5 bases). Deletions cut 3 bases from V and 1 base from J, with 16 bases between. This CDR3 is built from 17 residues. Per germline, CDR1 ENHRY and CDR2 SYGVKD. The CDR3 bases are TGTGCCATCAGTGATTCCGCCGGGACTACAAGCAATCAGCCCCAGCATTTT. It is translated as CAISDSAGTTSNQPQHF.

This clonotype was seen more than once but under ten times. V usage is TRBV6-5 and J usage is TRBJ2-4; weak D call: TRBD1 (7 bases). Germline V gene sequence: CDR1 MNHEY, CDR2 SVGAGI. This CDR3 is 15 amino acids long. V lost 2 bases, J lost 13 bases, and 21 bases lay in between. CDR3 nucleotides: TGTGCCAGCAGTTACGGGGGGAAGGGGGCTGGAGAGCAGTACTTC. Amino acid sequence: CASSYGGKGAGEQYF.

The chain couples TRBV20-1 to TRBJ1-1; D is perhaps TRBD1 (5 bases). This CDR3 comprises 11 residues. Germline V CDR1 and CDR2: DFQATT, SNEGSKA (reference sequence). In nucleotides, the CDR3 is TGCAGAGAGACAGTCAACACTGAAGCTTTCTTT. It specifies CRETVNTEAFF.

This chain's CDR3 is CASSHPPAMVQYF. For the CDR3, the DNA is TGTGCCAGCAGCCACCCCCCGGCGATGGTTCAGTACTTC. The chain links TRBV11-1 to TRBJ2-4, with D unresolved. From germline, CDR1 is SGHAT and CDR2 FQDESV (reference sequence). CDR3 length: 13 amino acids. The germline V and J ends were trimmed by 5 bases and 11 bases, with 16 bases remaining between them.

The rearrangement joins TRBV5-5 to TRBJ1-4, with 8 bases aligning to TRBD1. V trimming: 2 bases; J trimming: 5 bases; junction bases outside the gene matches: 5. The CDR3 is 15 amino acids. CDR1 is SGHKS, CDR2 YYEKEE, per germline (reference sequence). The CDR3 region has the DNA TGTGCCAGCAGCTTTAGACAGGGGCAGAATGAAAAACTGTTTTTT. Amino acids: CASSFRQGQNEKLFF.

CDR3 sequence reads: CASSPISPEQYF. CDR3 DNA: TGTGCCAGCAGCCCCATTTCGCCCGAGCAGTACTTC. The chain employs TRBV11-2 and TRBJ2-7; D remains unclear. This CDR3 is 12 amino acids long. Trimming shortened V by 5 bases and J by 6 bases, and 11 bases separated the two germline ends. The germline gives CDR1 SGHAT, CDR2 FQNNGV.

V gene TRBV20-1 combines with J gene TRBJ2-7; a possible D gene is TRBD1 (5 bases). Germline CDR1 DFQATT, CDR2 SNEGSKA (reference sequence). The CDR3 is 15 residues long. Trimming cost V 7 bases and J 7 bases, with 26 bases left between them. The CDR3 bases are TGCAGTGTCGTTGCGCCCGTACATCTCTCAGGGGAGCAGTACTTC. It encodes CSVVAPVHLSGEQYF.

This chain links TRBV6-5 with TRBJ2-1; TRBD2 might be the D (7 bases). From germline, CDR1 is MNHEY and CDR2 SVGAGI. The CDR3 is 17 amino acids. V was trimmed by 5 bases and J by 5 bases, leaving 22 bases between them. The CDR3 nucleotides read TGTGCCAGCAGTCACAGGGCGTCGGGACTACAGAACAATGAGCAGTTCTTC. Encoded protein: CASSHRASGLQNNEQFF.

The chain has TRBV7-9 and TRBJ1-5; D possibly corresponds to TRBD1 (5 bases). The CDR3 is made up of 14 amino acids. Germline V gene lookup returns CDR1 SEHNR and CDR2 FQNEAQ (reference sequence). V lost 1 base, J lost 3 bases, and 7 bases lay in between. This chain's CDR3 is CASSLGGTNQPQHF. CDR3 nucleotide sequence: TGTGCCAGCAGCTTAGGTGGGACCAATCAGCCCCAGCATTTT.

This clonotype was counted a few times. J is TRBJ2-3 and V is TRBV29-1; perhaps D is TRBD1 or TRBD2 (5 bases each). The germline CDR1 and CDR2 sequences are SQVTM and ANQGSEA. V gave up 7 bases and J gave up 4 bases, with 18 bases separating them. This CDR3 has 14 residues. CDR3 sequence (DNA): TGCAGCGGATCCGGGACCCAGAGTTCAGATACGCAGTATTTT. Amino acid sequence: CSGSGTQSSDTQYF.

The genes are TRBV5-1 and TRBJ2-1; weak D call: TRBD2 (6 bases). Germline assignment: CDR1 SGHRS and CDR2 YFSETQ. The CDR3 is made up of 15 amino acids. The germline V and J ends were trimmed by 4 bases and 4 bases, with 15 bases remaining between them. The CDR3 spells CASSVYRDLYNEQFF. CDR3 nucleotides: TGCGCCAGCAGCGTATACCGGGACTTATACAATGAGCAGTTCTTC.

This chain uses TRBV27 with TRBJ2-7, with TRBD2 matching over 14 bases. The CDR3 is 16 residues long. The junction had 13 bases not matched to a gene; V was cut back by 11 bases and J by 4 bases. Per the germline V gene, CDR1 is MNHEY and CDR2 is SMNVEV (reference sequence). The CDR3 region is CASTGRTSGRWYEQYF. The CDR3 coding sequence is TGTGCCTCCACTGGGAGGACTAGCGGGAGGTGGTACGAGCAGTACTTC.

The chain has TRBV15 and TRBJ2-7; 7 bases line up with TRBD1. This CDR3 has 14 amino acids. Germline loops: CDR1 LNHNV, CDR2 YYDKDF (reference sequence). V was pared by 3 bases and J by 4 bases, with 6 bases of the junction left unmatched. The CDR3 region is CATSRPGQSYEQYF. The CDR3 DNA sequence: TGTGCCACCAGCAGGCCGGGACAGAGTTACGAGCAGTACTTC.

The sample holds one count of this clonotype. The chain is built from TRBV6-6 and TRBJ2-3; D is possibly TRBD1 or TRBD2 (5 bases each). CDR1 and CDR2 (germline): MNHNY, SVGAGI (reference sequence). CDR3 length: 16 residues. The CDR3 nucleotides are TGTGCGGCAAGGACCAGGGATGGAACCCGGGGAGATACGCAGTATTTT. It is translated as CAARTRDGTRGDTQYF.

V is TRBV7-3 and J is TRBJ2-3; the D gene could be TRBD1 or TRBD2 (5 bases each). This CDR3 has 15 amino acids. Germline-derived CDR1 and CDR2 are SGHTA and FQGTGA. Trimming stripped 4 bases from V and 2 bases from J, with 13 bases between. The CDR3 reads CASSSTGGNTDTQYF. Written as DNA, the CDR3 is TGTGCCAGCAGCTCGACTGGGGGAAACACAGATACGCAGTATTTT.